This is a list of T cell receptor beta chains from one sample in a study of blood T cell repertoires in COVID-19. Only in-frame clones appear in the TCRdb table, and some are missing; sequencing was by immunoSEQ multiplex PCR. The sample lists 48,000 or so clones; roughly 88% were seen once. Sequencing used peripheral blood. These receptors came from a human donor in a cohort sampled during active COVID-19. Each CDR3 is given with its conserved first and last residue. D genes are given only for firm matches. For some rows the clone size is stated as once, few or many, or as a class when expanded; others skip it.

D	V	size	J	CDR3
TRBD2	TRBV7-2	.	TRBJ2-2	CASTPGLAGRTGELFF
.	TRBV7-9	.	TRBJ2-7	CASSTLDSLFSYEQYF
TRBD1	TRBV29-1	.	TRBJ2-1	CSIRTGGADSYYNEQFF
TRBD1	TRBV4-1	.	TRBJ2-7	CASSQPRDRDHEQYF
TRBD2	TRBV3-1/TRBV3-2	.	TRBJ2-3	CASSQALGLAGVPDTQYF
TRBD1	TRBV9	.	TRBJ1-2	CASSAGDRVSYGYTF
.	TRBV6-6	.	TRBJ1-5	CASRTFGQSNQPQHF
.	TRBV9	.	TRBJ2-1	CASSVGSEVSYNEQFF
TRBD2	TRBV2	.	TRBJ2-7	CASGLAVSYEQYF
TRBD1	TRBV27	.	TRBJ1-4	CASRQEGYRGEKLFF
TRBD2	TRBV2	.	TRBJ2-1	CASSESGGSYNEQFF
.	TRBV2	few	TRBJ2-6	CASSEARGGANVLTF
TRBD1	TRBV19	few	TRBJ1-5	CASRSVQGAGDPHF
.	TRBV2	few	TRBJ2-7	CASRYAESQYF
TRBD1	TRBV3-1/TRBV3-2	.	TRBJ1-5	CASSLDGTGHNQPQHF
.	TRBV7-2	.	TRBJ2-3	CASSLDYTDTQYF
.	TRBV27	.	TRBJ2-7	CATRGGHMAEQYF
.	TRBV5-1	.	TRBJ2-5	CASSLGVYQETQYF
TRBD1	TRBV24-1	.	TRBJ2-1	CATSRQGGNEQFF
TRBD1	TRBV7-8	.	TRBJ2-2	CASSSQGEIGELFF
TRBD1	TRBV7-9	.	TRBJ1-3	CASSLVTGDSGNTIYF
TRBD1	TRBV23-1	.	TRBJ1-5	CAPGGCGAQPQHF
.	TRBV12-3/TRBV12-4	.	TRBJ1-1	CASNKRPAEAFF
TRBD1	TRBV5-4	.	TRBJ1-5	CASSKAGGDQPQHF